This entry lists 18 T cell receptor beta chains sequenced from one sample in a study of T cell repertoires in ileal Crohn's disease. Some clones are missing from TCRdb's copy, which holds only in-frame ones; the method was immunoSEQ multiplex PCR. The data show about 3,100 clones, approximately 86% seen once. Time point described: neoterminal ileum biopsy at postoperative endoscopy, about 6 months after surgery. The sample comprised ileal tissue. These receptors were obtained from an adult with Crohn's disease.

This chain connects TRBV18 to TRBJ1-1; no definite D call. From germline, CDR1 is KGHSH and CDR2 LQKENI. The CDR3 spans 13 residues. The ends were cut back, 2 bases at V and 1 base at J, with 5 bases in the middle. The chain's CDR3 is CASSPAGNTEAFF. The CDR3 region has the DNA TGTGCCAGCTCACCAGCAGGGAACACTGAAGCTTTCTTT.

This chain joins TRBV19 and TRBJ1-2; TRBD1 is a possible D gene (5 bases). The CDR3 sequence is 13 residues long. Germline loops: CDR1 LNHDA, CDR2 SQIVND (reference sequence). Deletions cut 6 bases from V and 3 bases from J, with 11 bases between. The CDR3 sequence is CASRAGVYYGYTF. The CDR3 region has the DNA TGTGCCAGTAGGGCGGGGGTTTACTATGGCTACACCTTC.

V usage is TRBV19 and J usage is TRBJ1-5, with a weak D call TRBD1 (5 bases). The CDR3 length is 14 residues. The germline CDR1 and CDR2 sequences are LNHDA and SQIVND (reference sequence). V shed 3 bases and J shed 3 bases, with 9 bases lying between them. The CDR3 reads CASSIGGVNQPQHF. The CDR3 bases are TGTGCCAGTAGTATCGGGGGAGTCAATCAGCCCCAGCATTTT.

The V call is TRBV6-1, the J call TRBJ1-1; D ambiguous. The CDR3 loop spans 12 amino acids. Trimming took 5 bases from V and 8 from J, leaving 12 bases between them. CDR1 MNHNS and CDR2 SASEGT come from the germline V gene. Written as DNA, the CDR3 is TGTGCCAGCAGTCCTCTGCAGGAGGAAGCTTTCTTT. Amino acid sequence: CASSPLQEEAFF.

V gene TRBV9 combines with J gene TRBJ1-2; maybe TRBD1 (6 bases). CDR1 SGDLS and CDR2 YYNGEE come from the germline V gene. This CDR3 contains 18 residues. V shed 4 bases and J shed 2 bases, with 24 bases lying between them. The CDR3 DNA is TGTGCCAGCAGCTCCCTGGGGGCAGGGGCCTCTTCGAACTATGGCTACACCTTC. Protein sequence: CASSSLGAGASSNYGYTF. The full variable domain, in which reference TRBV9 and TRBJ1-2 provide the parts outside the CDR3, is DSGVTQTPKHLITATGQRVTLRCSPRSGDLSVYWYQQSLDQGLQFLIQYYNGEERAKGNILERFSAQQFPDLHSELNLSSLELGDSALYFCASSSLGAGASSNYGYTFGSGTRLTVV.

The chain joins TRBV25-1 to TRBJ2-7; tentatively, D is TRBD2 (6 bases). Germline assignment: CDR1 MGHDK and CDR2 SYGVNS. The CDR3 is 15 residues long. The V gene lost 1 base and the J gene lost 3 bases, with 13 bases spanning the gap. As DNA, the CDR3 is TGTGCCAGCAGTGAATTAGGAGGGGATCTCTACGAGCAGTACTTC. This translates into CASSELGGDLYEQYF.

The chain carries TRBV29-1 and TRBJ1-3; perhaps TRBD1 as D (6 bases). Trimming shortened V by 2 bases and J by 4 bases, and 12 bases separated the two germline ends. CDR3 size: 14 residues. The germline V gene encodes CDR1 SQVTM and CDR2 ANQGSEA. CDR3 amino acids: CSVEQRGAGNTIYF. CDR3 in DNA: TGCAGCGTTGAACAACGGGGGGCAGGAAACACCATATATTTT.

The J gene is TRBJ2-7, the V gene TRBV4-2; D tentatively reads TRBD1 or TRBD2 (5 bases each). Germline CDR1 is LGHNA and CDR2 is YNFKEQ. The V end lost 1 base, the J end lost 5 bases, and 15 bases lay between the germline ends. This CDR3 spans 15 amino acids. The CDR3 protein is CASSQGRDGDNEQYF. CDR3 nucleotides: TGTGCCAGCAGCCAAGGAAGGGACGGCGATAACGAGCAGTACTTC.

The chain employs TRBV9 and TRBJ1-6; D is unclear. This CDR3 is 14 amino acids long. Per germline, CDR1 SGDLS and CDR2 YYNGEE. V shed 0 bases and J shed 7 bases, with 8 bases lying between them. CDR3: CASSVAAGNSPLHF. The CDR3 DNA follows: TGTGCCAGCAGCGTAGCCGCGGGGAATTCACCCCTCCACTTT.

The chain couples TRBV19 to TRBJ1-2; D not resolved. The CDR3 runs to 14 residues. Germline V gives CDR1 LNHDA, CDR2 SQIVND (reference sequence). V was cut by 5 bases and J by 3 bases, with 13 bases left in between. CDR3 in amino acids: CASSDLGSYYGYTF. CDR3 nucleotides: TGTGCCAGTAGTGATCTGGGATCATACTATGGCTACACCTTC.

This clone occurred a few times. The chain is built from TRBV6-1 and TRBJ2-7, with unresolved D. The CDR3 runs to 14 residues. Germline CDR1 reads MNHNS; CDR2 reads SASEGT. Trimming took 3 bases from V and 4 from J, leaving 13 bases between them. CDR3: CASSDGIGLYEQYF. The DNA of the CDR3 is TGTGCCAGCAGTGATGGGATTGGGCTATACGAGCAGTACTTC.

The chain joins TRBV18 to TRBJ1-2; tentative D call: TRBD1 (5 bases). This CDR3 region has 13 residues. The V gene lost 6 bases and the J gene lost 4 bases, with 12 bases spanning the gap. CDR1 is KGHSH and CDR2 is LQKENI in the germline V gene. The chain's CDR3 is CASSPGASYGYTF. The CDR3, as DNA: TGTGCCAGCTCGCCCGGGGCTTCCTATGGCTACACCTTC.

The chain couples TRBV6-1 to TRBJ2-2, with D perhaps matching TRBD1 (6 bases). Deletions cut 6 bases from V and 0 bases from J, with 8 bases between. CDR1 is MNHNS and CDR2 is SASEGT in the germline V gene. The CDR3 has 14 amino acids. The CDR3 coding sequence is TGTGCCAGCAGGGCAGGGGCGAACACCGGGGAGCTGTTTTTT. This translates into CASRAGANTGELFF.

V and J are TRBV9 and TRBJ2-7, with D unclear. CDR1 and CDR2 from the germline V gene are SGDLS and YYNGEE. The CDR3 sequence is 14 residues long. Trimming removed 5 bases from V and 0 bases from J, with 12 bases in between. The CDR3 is CASSSDPSSYEQYF. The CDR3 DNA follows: TGTGCCAGCAGTTCCGACCCGAGCTCCTACGAGCAGTACTTC. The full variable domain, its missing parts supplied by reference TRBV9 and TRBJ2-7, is DSGVTQTPKHLITATGQRVTLRCSPRSGDLSVYWYQQSLDQGLQFLIQYYNGEERAKGNILERFSAQQFPDLHSELNLSSLELGDSALYFCASSSDPSSYEQYFGPGTRLTVT.

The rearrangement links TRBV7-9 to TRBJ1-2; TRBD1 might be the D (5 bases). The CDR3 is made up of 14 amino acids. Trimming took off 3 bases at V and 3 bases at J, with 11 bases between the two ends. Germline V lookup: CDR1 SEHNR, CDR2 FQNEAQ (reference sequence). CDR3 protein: CASSLIDSYYGYTF. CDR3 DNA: TGTGCCAGCAGCTTGATCGACAGTTACTATGGCTACACCTTC.

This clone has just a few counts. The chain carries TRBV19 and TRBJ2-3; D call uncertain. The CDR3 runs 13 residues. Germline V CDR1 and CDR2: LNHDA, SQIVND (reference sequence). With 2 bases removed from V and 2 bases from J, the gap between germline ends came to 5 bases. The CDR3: CASSISLTDTQYF. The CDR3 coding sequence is TGTGCCAGTAGTATAAGTCTCACAGATACGCAGTATTTT. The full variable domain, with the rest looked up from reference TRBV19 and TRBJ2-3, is DGGITQSPKYLFRKEGQNVTLSCEQNLNHDAMYWYRQDPGQGLRLIYYSQIVNDFQKGDIAEGYSVSREKKESFPLTVTSAQKNPTAFYLCASSISLTDTQYFGPGTRLTVL.

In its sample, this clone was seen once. The CDR3 spells CASSPGTLVKPQHF. DNA for the CDR3: TGTGCCAGCTCACCCGGGACGCTGGTGAAGCCCCAGCATTTT. This chain joins TRBV18 and TRBJ1-5; a possible D gene is TRBD1 (5 bases). The CDR3 spans 14 residues. V lost 3 bases to trimming and J lost 8 bases, with 14 bases between them. Germline values: CDR1 KGHSH, CDR2 LQKENI.

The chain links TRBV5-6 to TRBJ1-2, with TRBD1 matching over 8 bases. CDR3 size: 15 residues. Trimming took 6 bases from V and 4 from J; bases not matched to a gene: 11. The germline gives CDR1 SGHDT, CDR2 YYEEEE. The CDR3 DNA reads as TGTGCCAGCACCTCGACAGGGGAACCCCTCTATGGCTACACCTTC. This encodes CASTSTGEPLYGYTF.